This T cell receptor (beta chain) was profiled in a study of shared clonotypes between healthy human individuals. Germline CDR1 and CDR2: ENHRY and SYGVKD. This CDR3 has 16 amino acids. With 0 bases clipped from V and 4 bases from J, the junction kept 9 bases outside the gene matches. The method was immunoSEQ multiplex PCR; TCRdb's version includes in-frame clones alone and lacks a portion of them. Of about 480,000 clones detected, 60% to 80% appear once; the ten largest clones hold around 12%. Donors comprised only Caucasian adults living in Nashville, Tennessee. The V call is TRBV10-3, the J call TRBJ2-7; 7 bases line up with TRBD1. Sequencing was done on a sample of PBMCs. This TCR came from a woman aged 40 to 50 in good health. Some clones in this sample may be carry-over from other donors' samples. Here the CDR3 reads CAISESDREGRYEQYF. DNA for the CDR3: TGTGCCATCAGTGAGTCCGACAGGGAAGGCCGTTACGAGCAGTACTTC.